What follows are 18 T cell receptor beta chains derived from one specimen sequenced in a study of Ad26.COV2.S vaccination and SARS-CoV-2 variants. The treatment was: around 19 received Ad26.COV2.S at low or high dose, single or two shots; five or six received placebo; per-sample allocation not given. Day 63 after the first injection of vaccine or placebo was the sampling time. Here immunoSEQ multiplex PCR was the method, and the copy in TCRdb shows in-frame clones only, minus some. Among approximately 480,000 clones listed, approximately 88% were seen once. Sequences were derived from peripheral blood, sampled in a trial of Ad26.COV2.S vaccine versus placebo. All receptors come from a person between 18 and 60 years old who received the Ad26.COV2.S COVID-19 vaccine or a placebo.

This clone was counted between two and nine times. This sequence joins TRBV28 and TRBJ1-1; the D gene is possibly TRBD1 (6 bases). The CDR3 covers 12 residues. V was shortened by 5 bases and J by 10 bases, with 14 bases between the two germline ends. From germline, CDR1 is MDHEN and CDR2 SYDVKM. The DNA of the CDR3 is TGTGCCAGCAGTCTACCTCAGGGGAGAGCTTTCTTT. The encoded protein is CASSLPQGRAFF.

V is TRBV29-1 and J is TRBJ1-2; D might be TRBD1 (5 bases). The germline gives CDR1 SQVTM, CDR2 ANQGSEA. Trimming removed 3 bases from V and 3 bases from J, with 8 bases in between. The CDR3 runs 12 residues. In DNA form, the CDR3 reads TGCAGCGTTGAGTCGGGGGACTATGGCTACACCTTC. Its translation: CSVESGDYGYTF.

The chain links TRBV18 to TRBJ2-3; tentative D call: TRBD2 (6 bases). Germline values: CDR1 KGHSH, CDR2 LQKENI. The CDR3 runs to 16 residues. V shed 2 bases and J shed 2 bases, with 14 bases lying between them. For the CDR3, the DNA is TGTGCCAGCTCACCAACCGGGACTCGCTTCACAGATACGCAGTATTTT. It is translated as CASSPTGTRFTDTQYF.

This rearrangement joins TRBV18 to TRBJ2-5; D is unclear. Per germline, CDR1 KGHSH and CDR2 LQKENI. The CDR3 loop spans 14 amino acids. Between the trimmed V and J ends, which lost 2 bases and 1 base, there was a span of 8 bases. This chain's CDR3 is CASSPSTAQETQYF. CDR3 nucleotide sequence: TGTGCCAGCTCACCAAGCACGGCCCAAGAGACCCAGTACTTC. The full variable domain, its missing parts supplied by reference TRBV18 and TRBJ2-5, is NAGVMQNPRHLVRRRGQEARLRCSPMKGHSHVYWYRQLPEEGLKFMVYLQKENIIDESGMPKERFSAEFPKEGPSILRIQQVVRGDSAAYFCASSPSTAQETQYFGPGTRLLVL.

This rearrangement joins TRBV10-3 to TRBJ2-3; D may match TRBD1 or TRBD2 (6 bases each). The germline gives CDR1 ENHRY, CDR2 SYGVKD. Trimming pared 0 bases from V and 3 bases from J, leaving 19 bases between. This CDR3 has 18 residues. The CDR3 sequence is CAISESRGARTRTDTQYF. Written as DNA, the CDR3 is TGTGCCATCAGTGAGTCGAGGGGGGCCCGGACGCGAACAGATACGCAGTATTTT.

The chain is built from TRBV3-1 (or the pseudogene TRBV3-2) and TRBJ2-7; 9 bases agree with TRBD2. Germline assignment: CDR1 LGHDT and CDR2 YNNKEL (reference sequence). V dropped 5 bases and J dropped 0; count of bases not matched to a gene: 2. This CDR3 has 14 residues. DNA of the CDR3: TGTGCCAGCAGCAATAGCGGGAGCTCCTACGAGCAGTACTTC. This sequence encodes CASSNSGSSYEQYF.

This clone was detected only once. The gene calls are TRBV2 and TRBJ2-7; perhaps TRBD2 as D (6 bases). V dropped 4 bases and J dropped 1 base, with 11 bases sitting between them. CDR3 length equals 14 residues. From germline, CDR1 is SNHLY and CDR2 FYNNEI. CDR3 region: CASSVQRVSYEQYF. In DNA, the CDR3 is TGTGCCAGCAGTGTACAGCGGGTTTCCTACGAGCAGTACTTC.

For the CDR3, the DNA is TGTGCCAGCAGCGAGACCTTTTTTACAGATACGCAGTATTTT. Protein sequence: CASSETFFTDTQYF. This chain uses TRBV5-4 with TRBJ2-3; no clear D. V lost 4 bases to trimming and J lost 3 bases, with 12 bases between them. The germline gives CDR1 SGHNT, CDR2 YYREEE (reference sequence). The CDR3 has 14 amino acids.

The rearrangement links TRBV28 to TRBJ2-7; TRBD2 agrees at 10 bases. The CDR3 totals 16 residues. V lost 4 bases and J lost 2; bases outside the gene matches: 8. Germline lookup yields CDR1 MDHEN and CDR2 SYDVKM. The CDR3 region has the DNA TGTGCCAGCAGTTCCCTCACTAGCGGGAAGACCTACGAGCAGTACTTC. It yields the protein CASSSLTSGKTYEQYF.

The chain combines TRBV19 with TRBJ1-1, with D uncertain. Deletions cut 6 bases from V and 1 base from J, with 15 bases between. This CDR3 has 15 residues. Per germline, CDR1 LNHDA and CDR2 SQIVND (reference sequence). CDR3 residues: CASRTDRTGNTEAFF. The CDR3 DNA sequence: TGTGCCAGTAGAACTGACCGGACTGGGAACACTGAAGCTTTCTTT.

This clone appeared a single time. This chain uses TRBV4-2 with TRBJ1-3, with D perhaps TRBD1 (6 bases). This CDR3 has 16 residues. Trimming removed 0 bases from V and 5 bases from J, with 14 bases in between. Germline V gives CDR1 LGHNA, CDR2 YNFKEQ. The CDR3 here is CASSQDLGGGRNTIYF. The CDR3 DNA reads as TGTGCCAGCAGCCAAGATTTAGGGGGGGGTAGAAACACCATATATTTT.

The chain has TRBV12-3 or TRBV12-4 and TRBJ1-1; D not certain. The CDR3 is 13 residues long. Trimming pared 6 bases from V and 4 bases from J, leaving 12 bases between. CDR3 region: CASRPRHRTEAFF. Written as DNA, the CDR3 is TGTGCCAGCAGACCCCGACACCGCACTGAAGCTTTCTTT.

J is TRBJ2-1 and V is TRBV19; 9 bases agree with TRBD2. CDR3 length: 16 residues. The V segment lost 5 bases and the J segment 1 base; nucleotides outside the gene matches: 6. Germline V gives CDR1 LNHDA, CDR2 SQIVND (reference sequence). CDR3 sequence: CASSWASGMSYNEQFF. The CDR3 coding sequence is TGTGCCAGTAGTTGGGCTAGCGGGATGTCCTACAATGAGCAGTTCTTC.

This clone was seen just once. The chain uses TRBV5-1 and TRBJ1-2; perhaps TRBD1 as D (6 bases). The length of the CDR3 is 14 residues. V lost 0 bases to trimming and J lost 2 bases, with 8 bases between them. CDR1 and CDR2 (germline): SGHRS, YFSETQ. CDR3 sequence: CASSLDRANYGYTF. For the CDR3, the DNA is TGCGCCAGCAGCTTGGACAGGGCAAACTATGGCTACACCTTC. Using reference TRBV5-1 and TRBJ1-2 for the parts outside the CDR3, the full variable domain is KAGVTQTPRYLIKTRGQQVTLSCSPISGHRSVSWYQQTPGQGLQFLFEYFSETQRNKGNFPGRFSGRQFSNSRSEMNVSTLELGDSALYLCASSLDRANYGYTFGSGTRLTVV.

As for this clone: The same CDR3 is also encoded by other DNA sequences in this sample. CDR3 coding DNA: TGTGCCAGTAGTATAGGCGGGAGAGAGACCCAGTACTTC. This gives the protein CASSIGGRETQYF. This rearrangement joins TRBV19 to TRBJ2-5, with 7 bases that match TRBD2. Trimming removed 1 base from V and 4 bases from J; junction bases left unmatched: 0. This CDR3 region has 13 residues. Germline CDR1 is LNHDA and CDR2 is SQIVND (reference sequence).

The chain's CDR3 is CASSPRGGGKNTGELFF. The CDR3 DNA follows: TGTGCCAGCAGCCCTAGGGGTGGCGGCAAGAACACCGGGGAGCTGTTTTTT. The chain carries TRBV7-6 and TRBJ2-2, with a possible D match to TRBD1 (5 bases). This CDR3 spans 17 amino acids. V lost 5 bases and J lost 1, with 17 bases in between. CDR1 and CDR2 from the germline V gene are SGHVS and FNYEAQ. Full variable domain (outside the CDR3, taken from reference TRBV7-6 and TRBJ2-2): GAGVSQSPRYKVTKRGQDVALRCDPISGHVSLYWYRQALGQGPEFLTYFNYEAQQDKSGLPNDRFSAERPEGSISTLTIQRTEQRDSAMYRCASSPRGGGKNTGELFFGEGSRLTVL.

The CDR3 DNA reads TGTGCCAGCAGCCCGCCCAATCCGACAACGAACACCGGGGAGCTGTTTTTT. Translation gives CASSPPNPTTNTGELFF. The chain links TRBV5-4 to TRBJ2-2; the D is unclear. Looked up from germline, CDR1 is SGHNT and CDR2 is YYREEE (reference sequence). CDR3 length equals 17 residues. The ends were cut back, 4 bases at V and 0 bases at J, with 16 bases in the middle.

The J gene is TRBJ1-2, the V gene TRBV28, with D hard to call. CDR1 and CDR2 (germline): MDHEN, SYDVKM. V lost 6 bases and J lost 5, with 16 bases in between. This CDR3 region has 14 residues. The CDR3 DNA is TGTGCCAGCAGGTCGGGATCTGTAAGATATGGCTACACCTTC. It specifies CASRSGSVRYGYTF.